Shown below are 18 T cell receptor beta chains from a single sample sequenced in a study of T cells in women clearing cervical HPV infection. TCRdb's copy holds only in-frame clones and misses some; the assay was immunoSEQ multiplex PCR. In total, the table holds tens of thousands of clones. Sequenced sample: blood buffy coat. The receptors originated from a woman aged 18-70 years with a cervical HPV16 infection that either progressed to CIN3+ or cleared (not recorded which).

Turning to this clone: The read terminates 3 residues ahead of where the CDR3 ends, so the germline J gene completes it. This sequence joins TRBV18 and TRBJ2-1; D is perhaps TRBD2 (6 bases). CDR1 is KGHSH, CDR2 LQKENI, per germline. The CDR3 sequence is 17 residues long. V was cut by 2 bases and J by 0 bases, with 14 bases left in between. CDR3 bases read: TGTGCCAGCTCACCAGAACTAGCCTTAAGCTCCTACAATGAG. It encodes CASSPELALSSYNE. The whole CDR3 protein reads CASSPELALSSYNEQFF.

Regarding this clone: Sequencing ends 3 residues short of the CDR3 end; the germline J gene provides the rest. V is TRBV30 and J is TRBJ1-2, with D possibly being TRBD1 (6 bases). Germline values: CDR1 GTSNPN, CDR2 SVGIG (reference sequence). CDR3 length: 14 amino acids. Trimming stripped 1 base from V and 4 bases from J, with 13 bases between. This CDR3 reads CAWSGGDTGYGYTF. CDR3 DNA, as far as it was read: TGTGCCTGGAGTGGAGGGGACACTGGCTATGGC. Complete variable domain (other parts from reference TRBV30 and TRBJ1-2): SQTIHQWPATLVQPVGSPLSLECTVEGTSNPNLYWYRQAAGRGLQLLFYSVGIGQISSEVPQNLSASRPQDRQFILSSKKLLLSDSGFYLCAWSGGDTGYGYTFGSGTRLTVV.

On this clone itself: The missing CDR3 end, 3 residues past where the read stops, is filled in from the germline J gene. The rearrangement uses TRBV5-1 and TRBJ1-5; TRBD1 aligns across 8 bases. The CDR3 covers 15 residues. Germline CDR1 and CDR2: SGHRS and YFSETQ. J lost 2 bases, V lost 1 base, and 2 bases had no gene match. The sequenced CDR3 bases are TGCGCCAGCAGCTTGCAGGGGGCGGGCAATCAGCCC. It translates to CASSLQGAGNQP. Given in full, the CDR3 is CASSLQGAGNQPQHF. The variable domain in full, completed from reference TRBV5-1 and TRBJ1-5, reads KAGVTQTPRYLIKTRGQQVTLSCSPISGHRSVSWYQQTPGQGLQFLFEYFSETQRNKGNFPGRFSGRQFSNSRSEMNVSTLELGDSALYLCASSLQGAGNQPQHFGDGTRLSIL.

With respect to this clone: One junction end does not reproduce the germline sequence, and a read error may be involved. The read ends 3 residues shy of where the CDR3 ends; the end is completed using the germline J gene. Other DNA sequences in the sample encode the same CDR3. V gene TRBV30 combines with J gene TRBJ1-3; D ambiguous. The V gene's germline CDR1 is GTSNPN and CDR2 SVGIG (reference sequence). The CDR3 contains 14 residues. The covered CDR3 bases are TGTGCCTGGGCCCGCGGGATTTCTGGAAACACT. Its protein is CAWARGISGNT. The full-length CDR3 reads as CAWARGISGNTIYF.

For this clone: The read stops 3 residues short of the end of the CDR3; the missing end is completed from the germline J gene. This chain uses TRBV19 with TRBJ2-7; D is tentatively TRBD1 or TRBD2 (5 bases each). Looked up from germline, CDR1 is LNHDA and CDR2 is SQIVND (reference sequence). Deletions cut 3 bases from V and 0 bases from J, with 18 bases between. CDR3 length: 17 residues. CDR3 DNA (partial): TGTGCCAGTAGTATCCAGGCCCCCCCAGGGAGCTCCTACGAG. Translation: CASSIQAPPGSSYE. The entire CDR3 sequence reads CASSIQAPPGSSYEQYF.

Concerning this clone itself: The CDR3 end lies 3 residues beyond the end of the read and is filled in from the germline J gene. The chain recombines TRBV19 with TRBJ2-3; D is ambiguous. CDR1 and CDR2 (germline): LNHDA, SQIVND (reference sequence). The CDR3 is 11 residues long. CDR3 bases read: TGTGCCAGTAGACAGAGGCAGCCG. Translating it yields CASRQRQP. From start to end, the CDR3 is CASRQRQPQYF.

On this clone itself: The CDR3 end falls 3 residues outside the read, so it is completed with the germline J gene. J is TRBJ2-3 and V is TRBV5-6; the match to TRBD1 covers 7 bases. Germline V gene data show CDR1 as SGHDT and CDR2 as YYEEEE. The CDR3 has 15 residues. The V segment lost 5 bases and the J segment 0 bases; nucleotides outside the gene matches: 6. CDR3 DNA, as far as it was read: TGTGCCAGCAGTACAGGGGCCCTTAGCACAGATACG. Amino acid sequence: CASSTGALSTDT. The full CDR3 protein reads CASSTGALSTDTQYF.

On this clone: The CDR3 end lies 3 residues beyond the end of the read and is filled in from the germline J gene. The chain links TRBV27 to TRBJ1-5, with D possibly being TRBD1 (6 bases). The CDR3 has 14 residues. Trimming left V 10 bases short and J 2 bases short, with 15 bases between. Germline V gene data show CDR1 as MNHEY and CDR2 as SMNVEV (reference sequence). CDR3 bases read: TGTGCCACCCCCGACAGGAGACGCAATCAGCCC. Its protein is CATPDRRRNQP. The whole CDR3 is CATPDRRRNQPQHF.

As for this clone: With the read ending 3 residues before the CDR3 end, the germline J gene is used to fill in that end. V usage is TRBV20-1 and J usage is TRBJ2-1, with D possibly TRBD1 on 5 matching bases. The CDR3 has 12 amino acids. The V end was cut by 3 bases, the J end by 5 bases, with 8 bases between. The germline V gene encodes CDR1 DFQATT and CDR2 SNEGSKA (reference sequence). The CDR3 DNA, read in part, is TGCAGTGCTAGTGGGGCAAACAATGAG. It translates to CSASGANNE. The entire CDR3 protein reads CSASGANNEQFF.

About this clone itself: With the read ending 3 residues before the CDR3 end, the germline J gene is used to fill in that end. The V and J genes are TRBV19 and TRBJ2-2, with TRBD1 matching 8 bases. V shed 8 bases and J 6 bases; nucleotides not matched to a gene: 5. Germline V gene data show CDR1 as LNHDA and CDR2 as SQIVND (reference sequence). CDR3 length: 13 residues. CDR3 DNA (partial): TGTGCCAGTTGGACAGGGCGTCCCGGGGAG. Its protein product is CASWTGRPGE. The full CDR3 reads CASWTGRPGELFF.

Concerning this clone itself: The read stops 3 residues short of the end of the CDR3; the missing end is completed from the germline J gene. This chain connects TRBV5-1 to TRBJ1-1; D is unclear. Between the trimmed V and J ends, which lost 4 bases and 1 base, there was a span of 8 bases. The CDR3 is 13 residues long. Germline loops: CDR1 SGHRS, CDR2 YFSETQ. This chain's CDR3 is CASSPTENTEAFF. The covered CDR3 bases are TGCGCCAGCAGCCCCACAGAGAACACTGAA.

A word on this clone: The sequenced fragment ends 3 residues before the CDR3 boundary, so the rest is inferred from the germline J gene. The V call is TRBV18, the J call TRBJ2-2; D gene ambiguous. The CDR3 contains 15 residues. CDR1 and CDR2 (germline): KGHSH, LQKENI. V was trimmed by 3 bases and J by 1 base, leaving 9 bases between them. CDR3 DNA, as far as it was read: TGTGCCAGCTCACCGGTTGAGGTGAACACCGGGGAG. Its protein is CASSPVEVNTGE. The whole CDR3 is CASSPVEVNTGELFF.

CDR3 in amino acids: CASSDRTETGANVLTF. The sequenced part of the CDR3 DNA is TGTGCCAGCTCCGACCGGACAGAGACCGGGGCCAACGTC. J is TRBJ2-6 and V is TRBV18; D possibly corresponds to TRBD1 (6 bases). The read halts 3 residues ahead of the CDR3 end, with the missing end drawn from the germline J gene. The CDR3 consists of 16 residues. Germline V gene lookup returns CDR1 KGHSH and CDR2 LQKENI. The germline V and J ends were trimmed by 6 bases and 4 bases, with 16 bases remaining between them.

Of note for this clone: Read coverage stops 3 residues before the CDR3 terminus; the germline J gene supplies the remainder. The chain joins TRBV7-2 to TRBJ2-7; 7 bases are shared with TRBD2. The CDR3 totals 14 residues. In germline, CDR1 is SGHTA, CDR2 FQGNSA. The V gene end was trimmed by 3 bases and the J gene end by 2 bases; junction bases not matched to a gene: 4. CDR3 DNA, as far as it was read: TGTGCCAGCAGCTTGGGTGCGGGAGCCTACGAG. It encodes CASSLGAGAYE. The whole CDR3 region reads CASSLGAGAYEQYF.

Note on this clone: The read is 3 residues too short to cover the CDR3 end, so that end is filled in from the germline J gene. The V gene is TRBV6-4, the J gene TRBJ2-2; D is undetermined. Trimming stripped 0 bases from V and 7 bases from J, with 6 bases between. The CDR3 has 13 residues. Germline-derived CDR1 and CDR2 are MRHNA and SNTAGT. The CDR3 protein is CASSDSKGGELFF. CDR3 DNA, as far as it was read: TGTGCCAGCAGTGACTCGAAGGGCGGGGAG.

Details on this clone: Sequencing ends 3 residues short of the CDR3 end; the germline J gene provides the rest. This chain joins TRBV16 and TRBJ1-2, with 8 bases fitting TRBD1. CDR1 KGHSY and CDR2 FQNENV come from the germline V gene. The CDR3 extends over 16 amino acids. Trimming at V came to 2 bases and at J to 2 bases, leaving 7 bases not matched to a gene. This CDR3 reads CASSQKFDRGNYGYTF. The CDR3 DNA, read in part, is TGTGCCAGCAGCCAAAAATTTGACAGGGGAAACTATGGC.

The CDR3 here is CASSDYRDRGETQYF. CDR3 DNA (partial): TGTGCCAGCAGTGACTACCGGGACAGGGGAGAGACC. The chain has TRBV2 and TRBJ2-5; the match to TRBD1 covers 10 bases. Read coverage stops 3 residues before the CDR3 terminus; the germline J gene supplies the remainder. The CDR3 loop spans 15 amino acids. V lost 3 bases, J lost 4 bases, and 5 bases stayed unmatched. Germline CDR1 is SNHLY and CDR2 is FYNNEI.

In regard to this clone: The sequence runs out 3 residues before the end of the CDR3; the remainder is reconstructed from the germline J gene. The J gene is TRBJ2-7, the V gene TRBV29-1; D not resolved. Germline assignment: CDR1 SQVTM and CDR2 ANQGSEA. This CDR3 has 12 residues. Trimming took off 7 bases at V and 3 bases at J, with 13 bases between the two ends. CDR3 protein: CSARRGFYEQYF. The sequenced CDR3 bases are TGCAGCGCAAGAAGAGGTTTCTACGAG.